The next 7 T cell receptor beta chains were all read from a single sample in a study of T cells in Graves' hyperthyroidism and ophthalmopathy. TCR beta CDR3 regions were amplified from RNA transcripts. Primed by the HTBI set, a first-round RT-PCR was run on the TCR CDR3. TCRdb re-analysed the multiplex PCR reads in MiXCR, keeping a single row per CDR3 protein. The sample has around 250,000 distinct CDR3 sequences, more than 20% seen once; the top ten hold roughly a third. Sequenced material: blood. These receptors all stem from a middle-aged woman with Graves' ophthalmopathy.

V gene TRBV6-1 combines with J gene TRBJ2-5; possibly TRBD1 for D (6 bases). CDR3 length: 13 amino acids. The germline V and J ends were trimmed by 11 bases and 2 bases, with 15 bases remaining between them. CDR1 is MNHNS and CDR2 is SASEGT in the germline V gene. In nucleotides, the CDR3 is TGTGCCGGACAGACGCCGCTTCAAGAGACCCAGTACTTC. Its protein is CAGQTPLQETQYF.

This clonotype was counted at least ten times. The genes are TRBV4-2 and TRBJ1-1, with 7 bases fitting TRBD1. Germline V CDR1 and CDR2: LGHNA, YNFKEQ. CDR3 length equals 16 residues. V was clipped by 0 bases and J by 10 bases; unmatched bases: 14. The CDR3 region is CASSQDLGIGGTRAFF. Written as DNA, the CDR3 is TGTGCCAGCAGCCAAGATTTGGGGATAGGGGGCACGCGAGCTTTCTTT.

The rearrangement links TRBV6-1 to TRBJ2-7; 12 nucleotides align to TRBD2. CDR3 size: 16 residues. Losses at the gene ends were 6 bases for V and 6 bases for J; bases not matched to a gene: 12. Looked up from germline, CDR1 is MNHNS and CDR2 is SASEGT. CDR3 amino acids: CASSVGASGRVFEQYF. CDR3 nucleotides: TGTGCCAGCAGCGTAGGGGCTAGCGGGAGGGTCTTCGAGCAGTACTTC.

Ten or more counts support this clonotype. J is TRBJ2-7 and V is TRBV7-9; D possibly corresponds to TRBD2 (6 bases). V shed 4 bases and J shed 6 bases, with 7 bases lying between them. The CDR3 consists of 11 residues. Germline loops: CDR1 SEHNR, CDR2 FQNEAQ (reference sequence). CDR3: CASSSRGEQYF. CDR3 DNA: TGTGCCAGCAGCTCGCGGGGCGAGCAGTACTTC.

The sample holds many counts of this clonotype. The CDR3 DNA sequence: TGTGCCAGCAGCTTGGCCGCTCTGACCGCCCAAGAGACCCAGTACTTC. Amino acid sequence: CASSLAALTAQETQYF. The chain combines TRBV5-4 with TRBJ2-5; no clear D gene. V lost 0 bases to trimming and J lost 1 base, with 13 bases between them. Germline V gene sequence: CDR1 SGHNT, CDR2 YYREEE (reference sequence). This CDR3 spans 16 amino acids.

This clonotype has a count of ten or more. This chain links TRBV28 with TRBJ2-7; 8 nucleotides agree with TRBD1. Germline V gene data show CDR1 as MDHEN and CDR2 as SYDVKM. Trimming removed 3 bases from V and 4 bases from J; junction bases left unmatched: 8. The CDR3 length is 15 residues. The CDR3 spells CASSFRGRGRYEQYF. The CDR3 DNA is TGTGCCAGCAGTTTTCGGGGCAGGGGGCGGTACGAGCAGTACTTC.

The sample holds many counts of this clonotype. This chain connects TRBV28 to TRBJ1-5; 8 bases align to TRBD1. V lost 3 bases to trimming and J lost 6 bases; unmatched junction nucleotides: 7. This CDR3 region has 15 residues. CDR1 and CDR2 (germline): MDHEN, SYDVKM. As DNA, the CDR3 is TGTGCCAGCAGTTTGGGGACAGGAAATAGTCAGCCCCAGCATTTT. Protein product: CASSLGTGNSQPQHF.